This T cell receptor beta chain was identified during a study of shared clonotypes between healthy human individuals. The wider study: Each donor had three CD4 naive, three CD4 memory, two CD8 naive and one CD8 memory plate.

The study drew all its donors from Caucasian adults living in Nashville, Tennessee. A remark on this clone: Antigen unknown.

Original methodology: Junction-only sequences without quality scores were provided by ImmunoSEQ, so filtering was different. Generated by immunoSEQ multiplex PCR, the TCRdb table keeps only in-frame clones and is missing some. Clone size and V and J calls were adopted from that table, with D and trimming inferred from the DNA. Found here are over a million clones, approximately 70% of them singletons; the top ten hold approximately 1.5%. Notes on the study in general: Read depth was anticipated to influence clonotype sharing among donors.

The germline V gene encodes CDR1 MGHRA and CDR2 YSYEKL. The trim removed 2 bases at V and 5 bases at J, leaving 9 bases unmatched. The CDR3 runs 16 residues. The source material was memory CD4+ T cells sorted from blood. Subset reported: CD45RA-negative fraction. The sequence derives from a man aged 18 to 30 in good health. The chain links TRBV4-1 to TRBJ2-1, with 7 bases matching TRBD2. CDR3 DNA: TGCGCCAGCAGCCAATCCTCCGCCCGGGGGGACAATGAGCAGTTCTTC. Translating it yields CASSQSSARGDNEQFF.